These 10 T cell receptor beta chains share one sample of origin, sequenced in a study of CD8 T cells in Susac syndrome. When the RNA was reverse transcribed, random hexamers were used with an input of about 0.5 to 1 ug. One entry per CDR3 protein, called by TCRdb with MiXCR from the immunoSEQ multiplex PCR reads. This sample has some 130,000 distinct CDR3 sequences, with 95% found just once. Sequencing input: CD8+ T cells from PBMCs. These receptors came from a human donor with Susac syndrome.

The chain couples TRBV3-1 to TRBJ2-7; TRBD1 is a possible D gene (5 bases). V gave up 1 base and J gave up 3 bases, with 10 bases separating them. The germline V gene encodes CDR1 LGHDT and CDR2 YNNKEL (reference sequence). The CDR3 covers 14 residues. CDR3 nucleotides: TGTGCCAGCAGCCAAGGCAGCAGGGACTACGAGCAGTACTTC. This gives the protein CASSQGSRDYEQYF.

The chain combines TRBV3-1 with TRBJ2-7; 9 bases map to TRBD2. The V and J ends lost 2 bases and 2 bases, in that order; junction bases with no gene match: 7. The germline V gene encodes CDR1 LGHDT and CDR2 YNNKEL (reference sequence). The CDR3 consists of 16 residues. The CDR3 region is CASSQPSGLAAYEQYF. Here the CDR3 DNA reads TGTGCCAGCAGCCAACCCTCGGGACTAGCCGCCTACGAGCAGTACTTC.

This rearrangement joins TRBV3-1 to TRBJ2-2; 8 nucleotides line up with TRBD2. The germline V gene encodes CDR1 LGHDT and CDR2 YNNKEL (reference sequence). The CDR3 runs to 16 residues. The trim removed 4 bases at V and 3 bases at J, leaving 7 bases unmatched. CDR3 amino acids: CASSPKLAVDTGELFF. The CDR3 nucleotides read TGTGCCAGCAGCCCGAAACTAGCGGTGGACACCGGGGAGCTGTTTTTT.

CDR3 in DNA: TGTGCCAGCGGGACTAGCGGAGCCAAAAACATTCAGTACTTC. Translated, it gives CASGTSGAKNIQYF. The chain joins TRBV2 to TRBJ2-4; 11 bases map to TRBD2. The V gene's germline CDR1 is SNHLY and CDR2 FYNNEI. CDR3 length equals 14 residues. V dropped 8 bases and J dropped 0; count of bases not matched to a gene: 0. Full variable domain (remainder filled in from reference TRBV2 and TRBJ2-4): EPEVTQTPSHQVTQMGQEVILRCVPISNHLYFYWYRQILGQKVEFLVSFYNNEISEKSEIFDDQFSVERPDGSNFTLKIRSTKLEDSAMYFCASGTSGAKNIQYFGAGTRLSVL.

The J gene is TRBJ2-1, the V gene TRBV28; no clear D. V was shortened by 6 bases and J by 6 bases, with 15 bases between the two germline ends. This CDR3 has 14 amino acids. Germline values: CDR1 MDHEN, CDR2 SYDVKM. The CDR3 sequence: CASRPHSGSNEQFF. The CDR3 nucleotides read TGTGCCAGCAGGCCCCATTCCGGGTCCAATGAGCAGTTCTTC.

The CDR3 DNA reads TGTGCCAGCAGTTTATCTTCAGGTCCCTACGAGCAGTACTTC. It yields the protein CASSLSSGPYEQYF. The chain is built from TRBV27 and TRBJ2-7; no firm D call. Germline CDR1 is MNHEY and CDR2 is SMNVEV (reference sequence). The V and J ends lost 0 bases and 2 bases respectively, with 8 bases between them. This CDR3 is built from 14 residues.

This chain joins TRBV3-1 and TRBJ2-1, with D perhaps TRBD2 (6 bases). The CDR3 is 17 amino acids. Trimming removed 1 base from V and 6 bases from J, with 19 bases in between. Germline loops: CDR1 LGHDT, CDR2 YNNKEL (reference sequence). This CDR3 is CASSQARDGSQSNEQFF. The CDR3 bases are TGTGCCAGCAGCCAAGCGCGGGACGGCAGCCAGTCCAATGAGCAGTTCTTC.

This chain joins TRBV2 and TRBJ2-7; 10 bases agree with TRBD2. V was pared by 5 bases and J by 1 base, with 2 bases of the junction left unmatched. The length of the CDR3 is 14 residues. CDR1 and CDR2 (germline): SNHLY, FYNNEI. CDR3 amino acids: CASSQTSGSYEQYF. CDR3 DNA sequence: TGTGCCAGCAGTCAGACTAGCGGGTCCTACGAGCAGTACTTC.

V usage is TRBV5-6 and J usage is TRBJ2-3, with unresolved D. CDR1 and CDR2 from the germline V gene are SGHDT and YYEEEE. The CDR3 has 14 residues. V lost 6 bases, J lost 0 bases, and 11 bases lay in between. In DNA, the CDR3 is TGTGCCAGCACTTGGCCCTCTAGCACAGATACGCAGTATTTT. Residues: CASTWPSSTDTQYF. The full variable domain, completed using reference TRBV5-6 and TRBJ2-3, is DAGVTQSPTHLIKTRGQQVTLRCSPKSGHDTVSWYQQALGQGPQFIFQYYEEEERQRGNFPDRFSGHQFPNYSSELNVNALLLGDSALYLCASTWPSSTDTQYFGPGTRLTVL.

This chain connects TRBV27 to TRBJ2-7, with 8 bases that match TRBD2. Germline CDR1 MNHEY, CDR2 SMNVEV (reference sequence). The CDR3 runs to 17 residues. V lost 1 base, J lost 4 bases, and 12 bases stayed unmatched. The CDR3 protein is CASSLFAPSGSRYEQYF. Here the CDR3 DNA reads TGTGCCAGCAGTTTATTCGCCCCGAGCGGGAGTAGGTACGAGCAGTACTTC.